The text below deals with one T cell receptor (beta chain). Its antigen remains unknown. Some clones are missing from TCRdb's copy, which holds only in-frame ones; the method was immunoSEQ multiplex PCR. The sample totals over 130,000 clones; its top ten clones hold over 2%. The data were obtained in a study of T cell responses to AZD1222 COVID-19 vaccine. General study points: Spike-specific TCRs gained breadth and depth after people received two AZD1222 doses. Repertoires were sampled only after the peak T cell response. Only 5 or 6 people who got AZD1222 tested seropositive at baseline. Spike regions recognized by vaccine-associated CD4 TCRs spanned the protein, led by 160-218 and 743-854.

CDR1 and CDR2 (germline): SGHRS, YFSETQ. This CDR3 spans 14 amino acids. V shed 0 bases and J shed 6 bases, with 12 bases lying between them. The sequence derives from an adult in good health. This sequence joins TRBV5-1 and TRBJ1-2, with D possibly matching TRBD1 (6 bases). The sample was peripheral blood. In DNA form, the CDR3 reads TGCGCCAGCAGCTTGGAGGGGACACCCCATGGCTACACCTTC. Protein sequence: CASSLEGTPHGYTF.